This is a list of T cell receptor beta chains from one sample in a study of T cells after yellow fever vaccination. TCRdb passed the 5' RACE reads through MiXCR, listing each CDR3 protein once. In the table there are hundreds of thousands of distinct CDR3 sequences, around 3.6% of which are singletons. The material sequenced was PBMCs, taken on the day of the yellow fever booster vaccination. These receptors were taken from a young man who received the YFV17D yellow fever vaccine. Both conserved end residues are part of each CDR3. Clone sizes are given selectively: once, few, many, or a class where the clone is expanded.

CDR3 | V | size | J
CASSPGAGTKNIQYF | TRBV11-1 | - | TRBJ2-4
CASSLATSADTQYF | TRBV5-1 | - | TRBJ2-3
CSGSGQGEKLFF | TRBV20-1 | - | TRBJ1-4
CASSLGSSGGARDTQYF | TRBV11-2 | many | TRBJ2-3
CASSLAHRTGANVLTF | TRBV19 | - | TRBJ2-6
CASGNTGGQETQYF | TRBV6-4 | - | TRBJ2-5
CASSLSSRADTQYF | TRBV5-8 | many | TRBJ2-3
CASSFDPAGELFF | TRBV7-8 | many | TRBJ2-2
CASSYSKGSYTDTQYF | TRBV6-5 | few | TRBJ2-3
CSAKPLGNQPQHF | TRBV20-1 | many | TRBJ1-5
CASSGRDRGPIGNTIYF | TRBV7-2 | few | TRBJ1-3
CASGGVGNTEAFF | TRBV7-9 | few | TRBJ1-1
CSASPGRPNGYTF | TRBV20-1 | many | TRBJ1-2
CASSQALTTDKANYGYTF | TRBV4-3 | few | TRBJ1-2
CASSLSRIRGTGELFF | TRBV7-3 | few | TRBJ2-2
CATLLGSLGGNTEAFF | TRBV6-5 | many | TRBJ1-1